A single sample gave rise to the 2 T cell receptor beta chains below, sequenced in a study of Graves' ophthalmopathy and Graves' hyperthyroidism. TCR beta CDR3 regions were amplified from RNA transcripts. Investigators did first-round RT-PCR with HTBI primers, then second-round multiplex PCR. TCRdb processed the multiplex PCR reads anew with MiXCR; each CDR3 protein has one entry. The sample consists of hundreds of thousands of distinct CDR3 sequences, over 15% of them appearing once. Sequenced input: peripheral blood. Receptors were obtained from a woman between 18 and 30 years old with stable Graves' hyperthyroidism.

This clonotype was recorded many times. In nucleotides, the CDR3 is TGTGCCAGCAGCCGTGGACAGCAGGATCAGCCCCAGCATTTT. This codes for CASSRGQQDQPQHF. The chain joins TRBV5-6 to TRBJ1-5, with D possibly being TRBD1 (6 bases). CDR3 size: 14 residues. Germline CDR1 SGHDT, CDR2 YYEEEE. V lost 4 bases and J 5 bases, leaving 13 bases between the germline ends.

V and J are TRBV11-2 and TRBJ1-1, with 7 positions matching TRBD1. J lost 6 bases, V lost 6 bases, and 13 bases had no gene match. CDR3 length: 15 amino acids. CDR1 is SGHAT, CDR2 FQNNGV, per germline. CDR3 residues: CASRSLRGEAAEAFF. In DNA form, the CDR3 reads TGTGCCAGCAGGTCACTCAGGGGGGAGGCCGCTGAAGCTTTCTTT.